The rows below give T cell receptor beta chains drawn from one sample of a study of memory CD4+ T cells and cytomegalovirus serostatus. Sequencing used immunoSEQ multiplex PCR; TCRdb keeps in-frame clones, though not all of them. This table has 60,000 or so clones, roughly 84% appearing once. The sample taken for sequencing was memory CD4+ T cells from blood. Receptors originate from an adult in good health and CMV-seronegative. Some clones in this sample may be carry-over from other donors' samples. The CDR3 runs from the conserved cysteine through the conserved F or W. The D gene is left open where the match is weak. Only part of the rows carry a size: once, few, many, or a class if the clone is expanded.

J gene: TRBJ2-7; D gene: NA; clone size: NA; V gene: TRBV6-6; CDR3 DNA: TGTGCCAGCAGTCCCAACCGCGGGGGCTCCCGCGAGCAGTACTTC; CDR3 protein: CASSPNRGGSREQYF
J gene: TRBJ1-2; D gene: NA; clone size: NA; V gene: TRBV5-1; CDR3 DNA: TGCGCCAGCAGCTCGGACAGTTCAAGCTATGGCTACACCTTC; CDR3 protein: CASSSDSSSYGYTF
J gene: TRBJ2-1; D gene: NA; clone size: NA; V gene: TRBV6-4; CDR3 DNA: TGTGCCAGCAGTGGGCAGGGGACGGGCGGTGAGCAGTTCTTC; CDR3 protein: CASSGQGTGGEQFF
J gene: TRBJ2-7; D gene: TRBD1; clone size: NA; V gene: TRBV7-9; CDR3 DNA: TGTGCCAGCAGCCCCGGACAGGGGGAGGGCGAGCAGTACTTC; CDR3 protein: CASSPGQGEGEQYF
J gene: TRBJ2-1; D gene: TRBD2; clone size: NA; V gene: TRBV5-1; CDR3 DNA: TGCGCCAGCAGCGCTCAACCGGGACTAGCCTTTAATGAGCAGTTCTTC; CDR3 protein: CASSAQPGLAFNEQFF
J gene: TRBJ1-4; D gene: NA; clone size: NA; V gene: TRBV30; CDR3 DNA: TGTGCCTGGAGAAGACAGGCCGCCTTTGGGAATGAAAAACTGTTTTTT; CDR3 protein: CAWRRQAAFGNEKLFF
J gene: TRBJ2-2; D gene: TRBD2; clone size: NA; V gene: TRBV4-2; CDR3 DNA: TGTGCCAGCAGCCAAGAAGCTAGCGGGAGGTGGGACACCGGGGAGCTGTTTTTT; CDR3 protein: CASSQEASGRWDTGELFF
J gene: TRBJ2-5; D gene: TRBD1; clone size: NA; V gene: TRBV29-1; CDR3 DNA: TGCAGCGTCGTCTCCGGGACAGGGCCGGGGGAGACCCAGTACTTC; CDR3 protein: CSVVSGTGPGETQYF
J gene: TRBJ2-3; D gene: NA; clone size: few; V gene: TRBV18; CDR3 DNA: TGTGCCAGCTCACCACCGCGCGGGACAAAAGGAGATACGCAGTATTTT; CDR3 protein: CASSPPRGTKGDTQYF
J gene: TRBJ2-2; D gene: NA; clone size: NA; V gene: TRBV6-5; CDR3 DNA: TGTGCCAGCAGCTCACAAAACACCGGGGAGCTGTTTTTT; CDR3 protein: CASSSQNTGELFF
J gene: TRBJ2-7; D gene: TRBD2; clone size: NA; V gene: TRBV10-3; CDR3 DNA: TGTGCCATCAGTGAGGAGCGGGAGCATAGCGAGCAGTACTTC; CDR3 protein: CAISEEREHSEQYF
J gene: TRBJ2-5; D gene: TRBD1; clone size: NA; V gene: TRBV28; CDR3 DNA: TGTGCCAGCAGCCCAAATGACAGGGGTCGGGAGACCCAGTACTTC; CDR3 protein: CASSPNDRGRETQYF
J gene: TRBJ2-7; D gene: TRBD2; clone size: NA; V gene: TRBV15; CDR3 DNA: TGTGCCACCAGCGTCCGGACTAGCGGGAGCGAGCAGTACTTC; CDR3 protein: CATSVRTSGSEQYF
J gene: TRBJ1-4; D gene: TRBD1; clone size: NA; V gene: TRBV6-6; CDR3 DNA: TGTGCCAGCAGAGACAGGGGGGGGCCTAATGAAAAACTGTTTTTT; CDR3 protein: CASRDRGGPNEKLFF
J gene: TRBJ1-5; D gene: NA; clone size: NA; V gene: TRBV19; CDR3 DNA: TGTGCCAGTAGTATAGGGAGGGGCAATCAGCCCCAGCATTTT; CDR3 protein: CASSIGRGNQPQHF
J gene: TRBJ2-1; D gene: TRBD2; clone size: NA; V gene: TRBV23-1; CDR3 DNA: TGCGCCAGCAGGTGGACTAGCGGGATTCTACGGGATGAGCAGTTCTTC; CDR3 protein: CASRWTSGILRDEQFF
J gene: TRBJ2-3; D gene: TRBD2; clone size: NA; V gene: TRBV28; CDR3 DNA: TGTGCCAGCAGTAGCGGGGTGAGGAGCACAGATACGCAGTATTTT; CDR3 protein: CASSSGVRSTDTQYF
J gene: TRBJ1-2; D gene: TRBD1; clone size: NA; V gene: TRBV4-2; CDR3 DNA: TGTGCCAGCACCCCATCTACAGGGGGCTATGGCTACACCTTC; CDR3 protein: CASTPSTGGYGYTF
J gene: TRBJ1-1; D gene: NA; clone size: few; V gene: TRBV4-2; CDR3 DNA: TGTGCCAGCAGCCAAGAATCGAATTCGAACACTGAAGCTTTCTTT; CDR3 protein: CASSQESNSNTEAFF
J gene: TRBJ2-1; D gene: TRBD2; clone size: NA; V gene: TRBV7-2; CDR3 DNA: TGTGCCAGCAGCCTAGCGGGAGGGCCGTACAATGAGCAGTTCTTC; CDR3 protein: CASSLAGGPYNEQFF
J gene: TRBJ1-4; D gene: NA; clone size: NA; V gene: TRBV2; CDR3 DNA: TGTGCCAGCAGTCCCGGGTACACTAATGAAAAACTGTTTTTT; CDR3 protein: CASSPGYTNEKLFF